The 18 T cell receptor beta chains below were found in one sample sequenced in a study of CD8 T cells in Susac syndrome. Reverse transcription of roughly 0.5 to 1 ug RNA was performed with random hexamers. TCRdb independently ran MiXCR on the immunoSEQ multiplex PCR reads; one entry per CDR3 protein. The repertoire holds about 90,000 distinct CDR3 sequences, with approximately 96% as singletons. Source material: CD8+ T cells from PBMCs. The receptors shown here come from a human donor with Susac syndrome.

The genes are TRBV30 and TRBJ1-1; no clear D. This CDR3 spans 14 amino acids. V was clipped by 3 bases and J by 3 bases, with 14 bases between them. CDR1 is GTSNPN, CDR2 SVGIG, per germline (reference sequence). The CDR3 nucleotides read TGTGCCTGGAGAGGAGGGTTCGGCCACACTGAAGCTTTCTTT. Translation gives CAWRGGFGHTEAFF. Filled out from reference TRBV30 and TRBJ1-1, the complete variable domain reads SQTIHQWPATLVQPVGSPLSLECTVEGTSNPNLYWYRQAAGRGLQLLFYSVGIGQISSEVPQNLSASRPQDRQFILSSKKLLLSDSGFYLCAWRGGFGHTEAFFGQGTRLTVV.

V gene TRBV12-3 or TRBV12-4 combines with J gene TRBJ1-1, with D perhaps matching TRBD1 (6 bases). This CDR3 region has 15 residues. V dropped 3 bases and J dropped 1 base, with 12 bases sitting between them. CDR3 bases: TGTGCCAGCAGTTTGCCGGGACATACGAACACTGAAGCTTTCTTT. Its protein is CASSLPGHTNTEAFF.

The rearrangement uses TRBV12-3 or TRBV12-4 and TRBJ2-3; D might be TRBD2 (6 bases). The V end lost 6 bases, the J end lost 2 bases, and 12 bases lay between the germline ends. This CDR3 is built from 14 residues. CDR3 sequence reads: CASSRGAHTDTQYF. The CDR3 bases are TGTGCCAGCAGCCGCGGGGCTCACACAGATACGCAGTATTTT.

V is TRBV5-1 and J is TRBJ1-2, with 7 bases aligning to TRBD1. This CDR3 comprises 13 residues. Trimming took 5 bases from V and 4 from J; bases not matched to a gene: 5. Looked up from germline, CDR1 is SGHRS and CDR2 is YFSETQ. CDR3 sequence: CASSPRQGYGYTF. In DNA form, the CDR3 reads TGCGCCAGCAGTCCTAGACAGGGCTATGGCTACACCTTC.

This chain joins TRBV30 and TRBJ2-7, with 10 bases that match TRBD2. In germline, CDR1 is GTSNPN, CDR2 SVGIG (reference sequence). The CDR3 consists of 16 residues. Trimming removed 2 bases from V and 3 bases from J; junction bases left unmatched: 10. As DNA, the CDR3 is TGTGCCTGGAGTCCCTCGAGCGGGGGGGCCTTCTACGAGCAGTACTTC. Translating it yields CAWSPSSGGAFYEQYF. The full variable domain, completed using reference TRBV30 and TRBJ2-7, is SQTIHQWPATLVQPVGSPLSLECTVEGTSNPNLYWYRQAAGRGLQLLFYSVGIGQISSEVPQNLSASRPQDRQFILSSKKLLLSDSGFYLCAWSPSSGGAFYEQYFGPGTRLTVT.

CDR3 sequence: CASLSEWTAQETQYF. The CDR3, as DNA: TGTGCCAGCCTCTCGGAATGGACAGCTCAAGAGACCCAGTACTTC. The J gene is TRBJ2-5, the V gene TRBV28, with TRBD1 as a possible D gene (6 bases). This CDR3 spans 15 amino acids. Germline V gives CDR1 MDHEN, CDR2 SYDVKM. V gave up 8 bases and J gave up 2 bases, with 18 bases separating them. The whole variable domain, filled in from reference TRBV28 and TRBJ2-5, reads DVKVTQSSRYLVKRTGEKVFLECVQDMDHENMFWYRQDPGLGLRLIYFSYDVKMKEKGDIPEGYSVSREKKERFSLILESASTNQTSMYLCASLSEWTAQETQYFGPGTRLLVL.

The chain links TRBV20-1 to TRBJ1-2, with a possible D match to TRBD1 (5 bases). Between the trimmed V and J ends, which lost 1 base and 4 bases, there was a span of 16 bases. This CDR3 has 15 residues. Germline V gene sequence: CDR1 DFQATT, CDR2 SNEGSKA (reference sequence). The DNA of the CDR3 is TGCAGTGCTAGAGCGGGCGGGACCCTACTCTATGGCTACACCTTC. This translates into CSARAGGTLLYGYTF.

In DNA form, the CDR3 reads TGCGCCAGCAGTGAGCCCCGGACCAGAAGCGCGGCAGATACGCAGTATTTT. Encoded protein: CASSEPRTRSAADTQYF. The chain employs TRBV10-2 and TRBJ2-3, with unresolved D. Between the trimmed V and J ends, which lost 2 bases and 4 bases, there was a span of 19 bases. The CDR3 sequence is 17 residues long. Germline V gives CDR1 WSHSY, CDR2 SAAADI.

The chain carries TRBV6-5 and TRBJ2-7; D possibly corresponds to TRBD2 (6 bases). CDR3 length: 14 amino acids. The V gene's germline CDR1 is MNHEY and CDR2 SVGAGI. V dropped 0 bases and J dropped 2 bases, with 8 bases sitting between them. The CDR3 DNA is TGTGCCAGCAGTTACTCGGCGGGAACCTACGAGCAGTACTTC. Protein product: CASSYSAGTYEQYF.

The chain uses TRBV12-3 or TRBV12-4 and TRBJ2-7, with D uncertain. Trimming left V 5 bases short and J 4 bases short, with 9 bases between. The CDR3 is 12 residues long. The CDR3: CASSPGPYEQYF. The CDR3 nucleotides read TGTGCCAGCAGTCCTGGACCTTACGAGCAGTACTTC.

This clonotype showed up just once. CDR3 nucleotides: TGCAGCGTTGAGCCGGGACAGGGGTTACTGCATGGCTACACCTTC. Translation gives CSVEPGQGLLHGYTF. The rearrangement joins TRBV29-1 to TRBJ1-2, with 10 bases lining up with TRBD1. V trimming: 3 bases; J trimming: 6 bases; junction bases outside the gene matches: 10. CDR3 size: 15 residues. Germline-derived CDR1 and CDR2 are SQVTM and ANQGSEA.

V is TRBV29-1 and J is TRBJ2-1; no reliable D call. The CDR3 loop spans 12 amino acids. Germline CDR1 and CDR2: SQVTM and ANQGSEA. Here the CDR3 reads CNTKSGVNEQFF. In DNA form, the CDR3 reads TGCAACACCAAGAGTGGGGTTAATGAGCAGTTCTTC.

The V gene is TRBV27, the J gene TRBJ2-5; D call uncertain. With 2 bases removed from V and 2 bases from J, the gap between germline ends came to 9 bases. The CDR3 has 14 amino acids. Germline assignment: CDR1 MNHEY and CDR2 SMNVEV (reference sequence). The DNA of the CDR3 is TGTGCCAGCAGTTTACGGCGATTGCAAGAGACCCAGTACTTC. This encodes CASSLRRLQETQYF.

The CDR3: CASSDKGQETQYF. The CDR3 DNA follows: TGTGCCAGCAGTGATAAGGGTCAAGAGACCCAGTACTTC. This rearrangement joins TRBV12-3 or TRBV12-4 to TRBJ2-5; D is uncertain. The CDR3 covers 13 residues. Trimming removed 5 bases from V and 2 bases from J, with 9 bases in between.

This chain joins TRBV27 and TRBJ2-5; perhaps TRBD2 as D (6 bases). CDR1 and CDR2 from the germline V gene are MNHEY and SMNVEV (reference sequence). V dropped 6 bases and J dropped 5 bases, with 13 bases sitting between them. The CDR3 runs to 13 residues. The CDR3 DNA reads as TGTGCCAGCAGCGTACTTGGGGGGGAGACCCAGTACTTC. It translates to CASSVLGGETQYF.

This chain uses TRBV28 with TRBJ2-3, with unresolved D. V was trimmed by 3 bases and J by 5 bases, leaving 3 bases between them. Germline V gives CDR1 MDHEN, CDR2 SYDVKM. CDR3 length: 11 amino acids. The CDR3 DNA is TGTGCCAGCAGTTTCTTAGATACGCAGTATTTT. Its translation: CASSFLDTQYF.

The chain combines TRBV29-1 with TRBJ2-5, with D hard to call. This CDR3 is 12 amino acids long. Trimming took 0 bases from V and 7 from J, leaving 9 bases between them. CDR1 is SQVTM, CDR2 ANQGSEA, per germline. CDR3 protein: CSVEDSFRTQYF. The CDR3 DNA is TGCAGCGTTGAAGACAGCTTTAGGACCCAGTACTTC.

This clonotype was seen only once. The genes are TRBV20-1 and TRBJ2-7; D is unresolved. Trimming stripped 6 bases from V and 4 bases from J, with 19 bases between. The CDR3 covers 14 residues. Germline V CDR1 and CDR2: DFQATT, SNEGSKA (reference sequence). The CDR3 here is CSAPDPRNFYEQYF. The CDR3 DNA follows: TGCAGTGCACCCGACCCGCGAAACTTTTACGAGCAGTACTTC.